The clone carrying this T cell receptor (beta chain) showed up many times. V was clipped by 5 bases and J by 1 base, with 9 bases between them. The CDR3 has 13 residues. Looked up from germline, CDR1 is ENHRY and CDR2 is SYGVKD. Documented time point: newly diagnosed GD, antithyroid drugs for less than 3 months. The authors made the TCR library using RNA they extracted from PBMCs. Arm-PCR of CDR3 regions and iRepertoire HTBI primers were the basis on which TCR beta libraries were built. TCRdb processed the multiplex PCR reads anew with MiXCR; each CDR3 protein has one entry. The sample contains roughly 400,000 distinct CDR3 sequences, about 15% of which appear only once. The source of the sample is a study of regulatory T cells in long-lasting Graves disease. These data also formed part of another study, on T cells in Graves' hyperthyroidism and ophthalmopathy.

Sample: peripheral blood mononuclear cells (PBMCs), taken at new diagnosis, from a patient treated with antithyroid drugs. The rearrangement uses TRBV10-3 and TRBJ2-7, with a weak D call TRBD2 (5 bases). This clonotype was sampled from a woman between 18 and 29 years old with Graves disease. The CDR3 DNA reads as TGTGCCATCAGTCGAGACTATTCCTACGAGCAGTACTTC. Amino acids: CAISRDYSYEQYF.